This T cell receptor beta chain originates from a study of T cell responses to AZD1222 COVID-19 vaccine. The CDR3 totals 15 residues. The J segment lost 3 bases and the V segment lost 7 bases, leaving 8 bases of the junction unmatched. Germline CDR1 reads LNHDA; CDR2 reads SQIVND (reference sequence). General observations from the study: AZD1222 recipients seropositive at baseline numbered only 5 to 7. Distributed over spike, vaccine-associated CD4 TCRs predominated at 160-218 and 743-854. Only after the peak T cell response were repertoires sampled. Donors were largely white British and mainly female; clonal diversity was possibly underestimated.

Of note for this clone: Its antigen is as yet unknown.

Repertoires were generated with immunoSEQ multiplex PCR, while TCRdb's copy carries only in-frame clones and drops some. This sample carries over 85,000 clones, 88% of them seen once, and the ten largest clones take 1.5% to 2%. The J gene is TRBJ1-3, the V gene TRBV19, with 8 nucleotides matching TRBD1. The source was peripheral blood, collected on day 0 of AZD1222 vaccination. The sequence was collected from an adult in good health. CDR3 sequence (DNA): TGTGCCAGTACCCTAGGACAGGGTGGTGGAAACACCATATATTTT. Residues: CASTLGQGGGNTIYF.